This record looks at one TCR beta chain sequence and its context. Healthy Caucasian individuals from Russia aged roughly 6 to 95 were enrolled as donors. The sample comes from a study of blood T cells in healthy people across ages. A second roughly 6 to 12 cycle PCR used barcoded and J-beta primers. Via MiXCR, TCRdb re-called the 5' RACE reads, giving one row per CDR3 protein. The data contain around 1,000,000 distinct CDR3 sequences, approximately 26% of them singletons. The CDR3 has 16 residues. The V gene's germline CDR1 is SGHTA and CDR2 FQGNSA. Separately, the same data were catalogued under a study of T cells of mothers and their children. That work contributes: The effect of thymic selection on TCR recombination output is similar between related and unrelated pairs.

This TCR came from a girl aged 2-9 years in good health. The chain uses TRBV7-2 and TRBJ2-5, with 14 nucleotides matching TRBD2. The DNA matches TRBJ2-1 better at its end, which makes the J call doubtful. Sequencing was carried out using blood. The CDR3 here is CASSLAGTSGSNEQFF. CDR3 sequence (DNA): TGTGCCAGCAGCTTAGCGGGGACTAGCGGGAGCAATGAGCAGTTCTTC.